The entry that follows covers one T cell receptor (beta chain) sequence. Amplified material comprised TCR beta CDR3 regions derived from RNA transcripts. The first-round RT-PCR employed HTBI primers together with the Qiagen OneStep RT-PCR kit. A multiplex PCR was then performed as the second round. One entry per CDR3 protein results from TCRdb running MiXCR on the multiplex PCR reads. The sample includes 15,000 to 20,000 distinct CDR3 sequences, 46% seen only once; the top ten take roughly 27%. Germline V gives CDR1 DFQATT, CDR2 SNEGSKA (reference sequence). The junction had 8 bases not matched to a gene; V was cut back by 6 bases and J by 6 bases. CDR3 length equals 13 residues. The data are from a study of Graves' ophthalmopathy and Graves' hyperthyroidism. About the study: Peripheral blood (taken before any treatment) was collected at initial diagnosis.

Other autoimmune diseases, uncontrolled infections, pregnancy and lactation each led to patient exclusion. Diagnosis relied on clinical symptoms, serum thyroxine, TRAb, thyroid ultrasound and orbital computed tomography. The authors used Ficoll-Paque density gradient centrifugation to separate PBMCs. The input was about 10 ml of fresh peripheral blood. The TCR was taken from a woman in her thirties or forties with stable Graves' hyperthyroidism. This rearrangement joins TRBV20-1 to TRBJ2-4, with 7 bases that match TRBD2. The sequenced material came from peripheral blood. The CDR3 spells CSAPGGSGNIQYF. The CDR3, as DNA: TGCAGTGCCCCGGGGGGATCTGGAAACATTCAGTACTTC.